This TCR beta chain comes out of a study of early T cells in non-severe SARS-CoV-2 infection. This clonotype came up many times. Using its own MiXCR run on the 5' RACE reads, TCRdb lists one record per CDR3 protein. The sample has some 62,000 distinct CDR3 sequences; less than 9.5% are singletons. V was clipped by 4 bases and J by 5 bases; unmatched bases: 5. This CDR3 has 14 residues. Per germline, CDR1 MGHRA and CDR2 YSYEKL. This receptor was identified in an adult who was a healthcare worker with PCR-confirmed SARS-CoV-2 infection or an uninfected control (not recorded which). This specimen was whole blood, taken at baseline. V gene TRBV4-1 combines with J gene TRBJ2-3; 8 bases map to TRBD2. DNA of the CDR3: TGCGCCAGCAGCCTAAGCGGGAGACAAGATACGCAGTATTTT. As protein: CASSLSGRQDTQYF.